The 20 T cell receptor beta chains listed next were all sequenced from one sample in a study of cytotoxic CD8 clonotypes in ibrutinib-treated CLL. Profiling relied on immunoSEQ multiplex PCR, and the TCRdb table lists in-frame clones only, not all of them. Of tens of thousands of clones listed, roughly three quarters are singletons. Sequencing was performed on PBMCs, taken after 24 months of ibrutinib treatment. The receptors shown here come from a human donor with chronic lymphocytic leukemia.

CDR3 DNA: TGTGCCACCAGCAGAGTGCACAGGGGGGATGAGCAGTTCTTC. This gives the protein CATSRVHRGDEQFF. The chain links TRBV15 to TRBJ2-1, with 8 bases matching TRBD1. CDR3 length equals 14 residues. Unmatched junction bases numbered 4, after V lost 1 base and J lost 8 bases. Germline CDR1 reads LNHNV; CDR2 reads YYDKDF (reference sequence). Based on the CDR3 plus reference TRBV15 and TRBJ2-1, the full variable domain is DAMVIQNPRYQVTQFGKPVTLSCSQTLNHNVMYWYQQKSSQAPKLLFHYYDKDFNNEADTPDNFQSRRPNTSFCFLDIRSPGLGDTAMYLCATSRVHRGDEQFFGPGTRLTVL.

The genes are TRBV27 and TRBJ1-2; the match to TRBD1 covers 7 bases. CDR3 length: 18 amino acids. CDR1 and CDR2 (germline): MNHEY, SMNVEV (reference sequence). V shed 6 bases, J shed 1 base, and the junction held 17 bases outside the gene matches. DNA of the CDR3: TGTGCCAGCAGCTACTACATAGCCGGACAGGATTTTAACTATGGCTACACCTTC. Amino acid sequence: CASSYYIAGQDFNYGYTF.

Regarding this clone: The sample has other DNA sequences that encode this CDR3 too. The rearrangement uses TRBV10-3 and TRBJ1-2, with TRBD1 matching over 7 bases. The germline V gene has CDR1 ENHRY and CDR2 SYGVKD. The junction had 5 bases not matched to a gene; V was cut back by 10 bases and J by 3 bases. The CDR3 runs to 12 residues. The CDR3 region has the DNA TGTGCCACTCGTCAGGGGGACTATGGCTACACCTTC. Residues: CATRQGDYGYTF.

The rearrangement links TRBV5-6 to TRBJ1-6; 8 bases fit TRBD1. With 2 bases clipped from V and 5 bases from J, the junction kept 3 bases outside the gene matches. Germline lookup yields CDR1 SGHDT and CDR2 YYEEEE. The CDR3 is 15 residues long. CDR3 region: CASSFGTGDNSPLHF. CDR3 sequence (DNA): TGTGCCAGCAGCTTTGGGACAGGCGATAATTCACCCCTCCACTTT.

The CDR3 nucleotides are TGTGCCAGCAGCATCCTAGGGCAGCAAGCCGGGGCCAACGTCCTGACTTTC. Translating it yields CASSILGQQAGANVLTF. The V gene is TRBV7-9, the J gene TRBJ2-6, with D uncertain. With 5 bases removed from V and 4 bases from J, the gap between germline ends came to 18 bases. The CDR3 is 17 residues long. CDR1 is SEHNR and CDR2 is FQNEAQ in the germline V gene (reference sequence).

J is TRBJ1-6 and V is TRBV25-1; possibly TRBD1 for D (6 bases). The germline V gene encodes CDR1 MGHDK and CDR2 SYGVNS. The CDR3 has 16 residues. V was clipped by 3 bases and J by 7 bases, with 16 bases between them. DNA for the CDR3: TGTGCCAGCAGTGACCCCGGCAAGGGGGTGAATTCACCCCTCCACTTT. Translation gives CASSDPGKGVNSPLHF.

The chain joins TRBV27 to TRBJ1-5, with 11 bases lining up with TRBD1. The length of the CDR3 is 14 residues. Germline loops: CDR1 MNHEY, CDR2 SMNVEV (reference sequence). J was trimmed by 9 bases and V by 5 bases; bases with no gene match: 6. CDR3 in DNA: TGTGCCAGCAGTCCTGGGACAGGGGGTCGGCCCCAGCATTTT. This gives the protein CASSPGTGGRPQHF.

V usage is TRBV27 and J usage is TRBJ2-3; D remains ambiguous. The CDR3 contains 14 residues. Trimming left V 0 bases short and J 7 bases short, with 11 bases between. From germline, CDR1 is MNHEY and CDR2 SMNVEV (reference sequence). DNA of the CDR3: TGTGCCAGCAGTTTATCTTTCCAGCGCAATACGCAGTATTTT. Its protein is CASSLSFQRNTQYF.

The chain has TRBV5-6 and TRBJ1-1, with D unresolved. CDR1 and CDR2 (germline): SGHDT, YYEEEE. This CDR3 region has 15 residues. Trimming shortened V by 0 bases and J by 1 base, and 10 bases separated the two germline ends. This chain's CDR3 is CASSLGLHPNTEAFF. The CDR3 DNA sequence: TGTGCCAGCAGCTTGGGGTTGCATCCGAACACTGAAGCTTTCTTT. The full variable domain, rest sourced from reference TRBV5-6 and TRBJ1-1, is DAGVTQSPTHLIKTRGQQVTLRCSPKSGHDTVSWYQQALGQGPQFIFQYYEEEERQRGNFPDRFSGHQFPNYSSELNVNALLLGDSALYLCASSLGLHPNTEAFFGQGTRLTVV.

This chain joins TRBV18 and TRBJ2-7; 10 nucleotides match TRBD2. From germline, CDR1 is KGHSH and CDR2 LQKENI. V trimming: 6 bases; J trimming: 0 bases; junction bases outside the gene matches: 2. The CDR3 has 14 residues. CDR3 protein: CASSLAGGSYEQYF. The CDR3 nucleotides read TGTGCCAGCTCTTTAGCGGGGGGCTCCTACGAGCAGTACTTC.

This chain links TRBV19 with TRBJ2-5; TRBD2 agrees at 10 bases. This CDR3 has 17 amino acids. V was pared by 6 bases and J by 5 bases, with 15 bases of the junction left unmatched. Germline assignment: CDR1 LNHDA and CDR2 SQIVND (reference sequence). CDR3 residues: CASRPRVSSGGRETQYF. The CDR3 DNA reads TGTGCCAGTAGACCAAGGGTGTCTAGCGGGGGAAGGGAGACCCAGTACTTC.

This clone was detected a few times. The J gene is TRBJ1-1, the V gene TRBV9, with D unclear. V lost 3 bases, J lost 6 bases, and 9 bases lay in between. The CDR3 totals 12 residues. Germline values: CDR1 SGDLS, CDR2 YYNGEE. CDR3 amino acids: CASSGGGPEAFF. The CDR3 bases are TGTGCCAGCAGCGGAGGCGGGCCTGAAGCTTTCTTT.

The chain combines TRBV10-1 with TRBJ2-7; 8 bases match TRBD1. The CDR3 is 14 residues long. Germline-derived CDR1 and CDR2 are WNHNN and SYGVQD (reference sequence). V was pared by 6 bases and J by 2 bases, with 6 bases of the junction left unmatched. The CDR3 loop is CASREDREPYEQYF. CDR3 in DNA: TGCGCCAGCAGGGAGGACAGGGAACCCTACGAGCAGTACTTC.

The count of this clone is one. V usage is TRBV12-5 and J usage is TRBJ1-5; D gene unclear. Germline V gene sequence: CDR1 LGHNT, CDR2 FRNRAP. The V end was cut by 5 bases, the J end by 0 bases, with 8 bases between. CDR3 size: 14 residues. The CDR3 nucleotides are TGTGCTAGTGGTCGTGCCCTTAGCAATCAGCCCCAGCATTTT. Amino acid sequence: CASGRALSNQPQHF.

This rearrangement joins TRBV5-1 to TRBJ1-3; TRBD1 aligns across 10 bases. Unmatched junction bases numbered 6, after V lost 3 bases and J lost 3 bases. Germline V lookup: CDR1 SGHRS, CDR2 YFSETQ. The CDR3 extends over 16 amino acids. Here the CDR3 DNA reads TGCGCCAGCAGCTCTCGGACAGGGGGAGGTGGAAACACCATATATTTT. This translates into CASSSRTGGGGNTIYF.

The chain combines TRBV30 with TRBJ2-4; D perhaps matches TRBD2 (7 bases). Germline V gene sequence: CDR1 GTSNPN, CDR2 SVGIG (reference sequence). V was clipped by 0 bases and J by 8 bases, with 14 bases between them. The CDR3 runs 14 residues. The CDR3 spells CAWSVGGGGDIQYF. Here the CDR3 DNA reads TGTGCCTGGAGTGTGGGCGGGGGCGGTGACATTCAGTACTTC.

This clone was seen only a few times. The chain combines TRBV2 with TRBJ2-1; no clear D gene. This CDR3 region has 14 residues. Germline CDR1 is SNHLY and CDR2 is FYNNEI. The V gene lost 9 bases and the J gene lost 4 bases, with 16 bases spanning the gap. The CDR3 sequence is CARKQSLGYNEQFF. The CDR3 region has the DNA TGTGCCAGGAAGCAGTCATTGGGATACAATGAGCAGTTCTTC.

This clone has just a few counts. The chain has TRBV2 and TRBJ1-6, with a tentative D call TRBD1 (5 bases). V was pared by 7 bases and J by 11 bases, with 15 bases between. Germline CDR1 and CDR2: SNHLY and FYNNEI. The CDR3 has 13 residues. CDR3 DNA sequence: TGTGCCAGCATGTGGGGAGGGGATGCACCCCTCCACTTT. The encoded protein is CASMWGGDAPLHF.

The rearrangement joins TRBV5-5 to TRBJ2-2; D remains ambiguous. Germline V lookup: CDR1 SGHKS, CDR2 YYEKEE (reference sequence). CDR3 length equals 14 residues. Deletions cut 4 bases from V and 3 bases from J, with 10 bases between. CDR3 nucleotide sequence: TGTGCCAGCAGCGGCCGGCCGGACACCGGGGAGCTGTTTTTT. Its translation is CASSGRPDTGELFF. Using reference TRBV5-5 and TRBJ2-2 for the parts outside the CDR3, the full variable domain is DAGVTQSPTHLIKTRGQQVTLRCSPISGHKSVSWYQQVLGQGPQFIFQYYEKEERGRGNFPDRFSARQFPNYSSELNVNALLLGDSALYLCASSGRPDTGELFFGEGSRLTVL.

This clone was counted between two and nine times. The chain recombines TRBV5-1 with TRBJ2-7; 12 bases match TRBD2. This CDR3 comprises 17 residues. V dropped 3 bases and J dropped 1; count of bases not matched to a gene: 8. Germline lookup yields CDR1 SGHRS and CDR2 YFSETQ. The chain's CDR3 is CASSSTSGGRISYEQYF. The CDR3 coding sequence is TGCGCCAGCAGCTCGACTAGCGGGGGACGCATTTCCTACGAGCAGTACTTC. Variable domain in full (rest from reference TRBV5-1 and TRBJ2-7): KAGVTQTPRYLIKTRGQQVTLSCSPISGHRSVSWYQQTPGQGLQFLFEYFSETQRNKGNFPGRFSGRQFSNSRSEMNVSTLELGDSALYLCASSSTSGGRISYEQYFGPGTRLTVT.